The rows below give T cell receptor beta chains drawn from one sample of a study of blood T cell repertoires in COVID-19. Profiled with immunoSEQ multiplex PCR; TCRdb holds only in-frame clones, not every one. The data show roughly 140,000 clones, more than 65% seen once. Specimen: peripheral blood. The receptor source for this set is a woman between 45 and 65 years old in a cohort sampled during active or convalescent COVID-19. The CDR3 runs from the conserved cysteine through the conserved F or W. D genes are given only for firm matches. Expanded clones are given a class, and other clones once, few, many or no size at all.

j_call,clone_size,v_call,d_call,cdr3_aa,cdr3_nt
TRBJ1-1,-,TRBV2,TRBD1,CASSGTGANTEAFF,TGTGCCAGCAGTGGGACAGGGGCAAACACTGAAGCTTTCTTT
TRBJ1-6,-,TRBV10-3,TRBD1,CAIRGTGVSSPLHF,TGTGCCATCAGGGGGACAGGGGTGTCTTCACCCCTCCACTTT
TRBJ2-3,-,TRBV18,TRBD2,CASSPPASGGAADTQYF,TGTGCCAGCTCACCACCGGCTAGCGGGGGGGCCGCAGATACGCAGTATTTT
TRBJ1-2,-,TRBV30,-,CAWSLGGGYTF,TGTGCCTGGAGTCTTGGGGGGGGCTACACCTTC
TRBJ2-7,-,TRBV2,TRBD1,CASSPGQGPYEQYF,TGTGCCAGCAGTCCGGGACAGGGACCTTACGAGCAGTACTTC
TRBJ2-1,-,TRBV7-3,TRBD2,CASSSAGGMYNEQFF,TGTGCCAGCAGCTCAGCGGGGGGTATGTACAATGAGCAGTTCTTC
TRBJ1-5,-,TRBV4-1,-,CASSQAQVSNQPQHF,TGCGCCAGCAGCCAGGCCCAGGTTAGCAATCAGCCCCAGCATTTT
TRBJ2-1,-,TRBV25-1,TRBD2,CASTLAGGPNEQFF,TGTGCCAGCACTCTAGCGGGGGGACCCAATGAGCAGTTCTTC
TRBJ1-4,-,TRBV4-3,-,CASSQDLGEKLFF,TGCGCCAGCAGCCAAGATTTGGGCGAAAAACTGTTTTTT
TRBJ1-3,-,TRBV15,-,CATSSRRGISGNTIYF,TGTGCCACCAGCAGCCGACGGGGAATCTCTGGAAACACCATATATTTT
TRBJ1-1,-,TRBV19,-,CASSIREAENTEAFF,TGTGCCAGTAGTATAAGAGAGGCAGAGAACACTGAAGCTTTCTTT
TRBJ1-3,-,TRBV9,-,CASSVGGTTGNTIYF,TGTGCCAGCAGCGTAGGGGGGACAACTGGAAACACCATATATTTT
TRBJ1-5,-,TRBV30,-,CAWSGRNNQPQHF,TGTGCCTGGAGTGGTAGAAACAATCAGCCCCAGCATTTT
TRBJ2-1,-,TRBV11-3,-,CASSAGLGALGRQFF,TGTGCCAGCAGCGCGGGACTCGGGGCTCTAGGAAGGCAGTTCTTC
TRBJ1-3,few,TRBV19,-,CASRQISGNTIYF,TGTGCCAGTAGACAGATCTCTGGAAACACCATATATTTT
TRBJ2-1,-,TRBV6-5,TRBD1,CASSYATDRFNNEQFF,TGTGCCAGCAGTTACGCGACGGACAGGTTTAACAATGAGCAGTTCTTC
TRBJ1-2,-,TRBV20-1,-,CSALEYGYTF,TGCAGTGCTTTAGAGTATGGCTACACCTTC
TRBJ1-4,-,TRBV5-6,-,CASSLDTGNGYEKLFF,TGTGCCAGCAGCCTTGACACAGGGAACGGGTATGAAAAACTGTTTTTT
TRBJ2-1,-,TRBV18,-,CASSPNLASDNEQFF,TGTGCCAGCTCACCAAACTTGGCTAGCGACAATGAGCAGTTCTTC
TRBJ2-5,few,TRBV5-4,-,CASSNRTEKTQYF,TGTGCCAGCAGCAACCGGACAGAGAAGACCCAGTACTTC
TRBJ2-2,few,TRBV5-4,TRBD1,CASSRTGAGTGELFF,TGTGCCAGCAGCCGGACAGGGGCGGGCACCGGGGAGCTGTTTTTT
TRBJ1-5,-,TRBV6-5,-,CASSRENRAQPQHF,TGTGCCAGCAGCCGGGAAAATCGGGCTCAGCCCCAGCATTTT
TRBJ2-1,-,TRBV7-2,TRBD2,CASSLVFDSGGNEQFF,TGTGCCAGCAGCTTAGTTTTTGATAGCGGGGGCAATGAGCAGTTCTTC
TRBJ1-2,-,TRBV5-6,TRBD1,CASSLVPGGNYGYTF,TGTGCCAGCAGCTTGGTCCCAGGGGGGAACTATGGCTACACCTTC
TRBJ2-7,-,TRBV12-5,-,CASVPDWVSSYEQYF,TGTGCTAGTGTCCCTGACTGGGTAAGCTCCTACGAGCAGTACTTC
TRBJ1-1,-,TRBV21-1,-,CASSPTMAEYMNTEAFF,TGTGCCAGCAGCCCAACGATGGCGGAGTACATGAACACTGAAGCTTTCTTT
TRBJ1-2,-,TRBV30,-,CAWSVHRSYGYTF,TGTGCCTGGAGTGTACACAGAAGCTATGGCTACACCTTC
TRBJ2-3,-,TRBV5-1,TRBD2,CASSLTGASGGGDTQYF,TGCGCCAGCAGCTTGACAGGTGCTAGCGGGGGCGGAGATACGCAGTATTTT
TRBJ1-1,-,TRBV19,-,CASSIGGLRAFF,TGTGCCAGTAGTATAGGAGGGCTCCGTGCTTTCTTT
TRBJ2-7,-,TRBV7-2,-,CASSLSPGSYEQYF,TGTGCCAGCAGCTTAAGCCCAGGGTCCTACGAGCAGTACTTC
TRBJ2-6,-,TRBV29-1,-,CSVVLSGANVLTF,TGCAGCGTGGTACTCTCTGGGGCCAACGTCCTGACTTTC
TRBJ2-1,-,TRBV7-8,TRBD1,CASRQWGQGPYNEQFF,TGTGCCAGCAGGCAATGGGGACAGGGTCCCTACAATGAGCAGTTCTTC
TRBJ2-1,-,TRBV5-5,TRBD2,CASRPGTTPQSYNEQFF,TGTGCCAGCAGACCCGGGACTACCCCACAATCCTACAATGAGCAGTTCTTC
TRBJ2-1,-,TRBV4-1,TRBD2,CASSSLRGSYNEQFF,TGCGCCAGCAGTTCCTTGCGGGGGTCCTACAATGAGCAGTTCTTC
TRBJ2-2,-,TRBV7-2,TRBD2,CASSLKGLAGATGELFF,TGTGCCAGCAGCTTAAAGGGACTAGCGGGGGCCACCGGGGAGCTGTTTTTT
TRBJ1-5,-,TRBV19,TRBD1,CASSPGTGRGPQHF,TGTGCCAGTAGTCCGGGGACAGGCAGAGGGCCCCAGCATTTT
TRBJ2-7,-,TRBV19,-,CASSIGALREGEQYF,TGTGCCAGTAGTATAGGGGCCCTCAGGGAAGGCGAGCAGTACTTC
TRBJ1-6,many,TRBV3-1/TRBV3-2,TRBD1,CASSQDRGQSSPLHF,TGTGCCAGCAGCCAAGACAGGGGGCAGAGTTCACCCCTCCACTTT
TRBJ1-1,-,TRBV5-1,-,CASSLTAGGTEAFF,TGCGCCAGCAGCTTGACGGCCGGGGGAACTGAAGCTTTCTTT